This T cell receptor beta chain was observed in a study of T cell responses to AZD1222 COVID-19 vaccine. Overall study results and limits: Nearly half of spike-specific TCRs reportedly target unmutated variant regions. Vaccination with two AZD1222 doses was followed by a rise in Spike-specific TCR breadth and depth. With dominance at 160-218 and 743-854, vaccine-associated CD4 TCRs spanned spike. White British donors predominated, females outnumbered males, and clonal diversity was possibly underestimated.

The CDR3 sequence is 18 residues long. The V and J ends lost 0 bases and 2 bases, in that order; junction bases with no gene match: 4. Germline CDR1 is SGHRS and CDR2 is YFSETQ. Sequencing was performed with immunoSEQ multiplex PCR; in TCRdb, only in-frame clones are kept and a portion is missing. The sample has approximately 73,000 clones, 82% seen once; the top ten hold around 2.8%. Comment on this clone: As yet, its antigen is unknown.

The rearrangement uses TRBV5-1 and TRBJ2-1; 14 bases are a match to TRBD2. Sequenced material: peripheral blood, taken on day 0 of AZD1222 vaccination. The receptor was derived from an adult in good health. The CDR3 sequence: CASSLVGTSGGPYNEQFF. CDR3 sequence (DNA): TGCGCCAGCAGCTTGGTTGGGACTAGCGGGGGACCCTACAATGAGCAGTTCTTC.